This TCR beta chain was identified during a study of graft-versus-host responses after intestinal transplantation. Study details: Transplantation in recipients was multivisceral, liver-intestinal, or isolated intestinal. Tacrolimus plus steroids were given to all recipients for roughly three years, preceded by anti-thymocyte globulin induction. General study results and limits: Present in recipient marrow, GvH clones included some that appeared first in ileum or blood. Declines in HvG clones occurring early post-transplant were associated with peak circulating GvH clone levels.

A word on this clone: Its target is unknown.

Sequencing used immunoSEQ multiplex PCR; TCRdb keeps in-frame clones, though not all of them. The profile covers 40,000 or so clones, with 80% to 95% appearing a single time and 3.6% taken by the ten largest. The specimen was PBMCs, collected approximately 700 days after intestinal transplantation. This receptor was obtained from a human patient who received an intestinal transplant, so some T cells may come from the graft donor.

CDR3 protein: CAISTLGNTRGLETQYF. Here the CDR3 DNA reads TGTGCCATCAGTACCCTGGGTAACACTAGGGGTTTGGAGACCCAGTACTTC. This chain joins TRBV10-3 and TRBJ2-5; tentatively, D is TRBD1 or TRBD2 (5 bases each). The CDR3 sequence is 17 residues long. CDR1 is ENHRY, CDR2 SYGVKD, per germline. Trimming removed 5 bases at V and 5 bases at J, with 24 bases between.